This T cell receptor beta chain was found in a study of human T cells and chemical hapten exposure. The overall study: The study enrolled mostly female patients with alopecia areata, totalis or universalis.

Trimming removed 4 bases from V and 4 bases from J, with 15 bases in between. Germline assignment: CDR1 SGHDT and CDR2 YYEEEE. This CDR3 comprises 15 residues. TCRdb re-analysed the RACE reads in MiXCR, keeping a single row per CDR3 protein. The sample lists about 110,000 distinct CDR3 sequences, 9.2% occurring once. In this sample, this clonotype turned up a few times. Noted time point: patch test 2, 6 weeks after DPC sensitization. The treatment denotes: therapeutic diphenylcyclopropenone sensitization with weekly scalp DPC. This clonotype was obtained from a woman in her 40s with alopecia areata. Some clones in this sample may be carry-over from other donors' samples. This chain joins TRBV5-6 and TRBJ2-1; D is perhaps TRBD1 or TRBD2 (6 bases each). The sample here was whole blood, taken in connection with sensitization to the hapten diphenylcyclopropenone (DPC). The CDR3 DNA reads as TGTGCCAGCAGCGCGGCCGGGGGCTATTACAATGAGCAGTTCTTC. Its protein product is CASSAAGGYYNEQFF.